The 9 T cell receptor beta chains listed next were all sequenced from one sample in a study of T cells in localized non-small cell lung cancer. Only in-frame clones appear in the TCRdb table, and some are missing; sequencing was by immunoSEQ multiplex PCR. The data show about 24,000 clones, about nine tenths seen once. Sequences were derived from peripheral blood, sampled before any cancer treatment. Source of these receptors: a man aged 35 to 69 with stage I squamous cell lung carcinoma.

V is TRBV7-9 and J is TRBJ2-3; 10 bases are shared with TRBD2. V shed 4 bases, J shed 5 bases, and the junction held 6 bases outside the gene matches. Looked up from germline, CDR1 is SEHNR and CDR2 is FQNEAQ (reference sequence). The CDR3 is made up of 15 amino acids. The CDR3: CASSSGLAVVDTQYF. The CDR3 coding sequence is TGTGCCAGCAGCTCCGGACTAGCGGTAGTAGATACGCAGTATTTT.

The chain links TRBV5-5 to TRBJ1-5; D is undetermined. CDR1 and CDR2 from the germline V gene are SGHKS and YYEKEE (reference sequence). The CDR3 spans 16 residues. Trimming cost V 4 bases and J 0 bases, with 14 bases left between them. The CDR3 loop reads CASSHRAEFSNQPQHF. As DNA, the CDR3 is TGTGCCAGCAGCCACCGTGCGGAGTTTAGCAATCAGCCCCAGCATTTT.

This clone was recorded a few times. The chain joins TRBV19 to TRBJ1-2; tentatively, D is TRBD1 (5 bases). Germline V CDR1 and CDR2: LNHDA, SQIVND (reference sequence). Trimming cost V 5 bases and J 4 bases, with 11 bases left between them. The CDR3 has 13 amino acids. The CDR3 here is CASSPRDAYGYTF. The CDR3 region has the DNA TGTGCCAGTAGTCCGAGGGACGCCTATGGCTACACCTTC.

The table lists this clone with a few counts. This chain connects TRBV7-2 to TRBJ2-2; the D is unclear. Trimming took off 5 bases at V and 6 bases at J, with 10 bases between the two ends. This CDR3 has 13 amino acids. The germline V gene has CDR1 SGHTA and CDR2 FQGNSA. The CDR3 coding sequence is TGTGCCAGCAGCCGCGTCCGGTCCGGGGAGCTGTTTTTT. Amino acids: CASSRVRSGELFF.

This clone has only one observation. The chain links TRBV10-3 to TRBJ2-2; no firm D call. CDR3 length: 16 amino acids. Looked up from germline, CDR1 is ENHRY and CDR2 is SYGVKD. Trimming removed 3 bases from V and 4 bases from J, with 15 bases in between. CDR3 nucleotides: TGTGCCATCAGTGACCTCGCGGAATCCGGCACCGGGGAGCTGTTTTTT. This sequence encodes CAISDLAESGTGELFF.

J is TRBJ1-4 and V is TRBV28, with 8 bases matching TRBD1. This CDR3 has 18 amino acids. The germline V gene encodes CDR1 MDHEN and CDR2 SYDVKM. The V gene end was trimmed by 5 bases and the J gene end by 1 base; junction bases not matched to a gene: 12. CDR3: CASSVDRGIGVTNEKLFF. The DNA of the CDR3 is TGTGCCAGCAGTGTTGACAGGGGAATTGGAGTAACTAATGAAAAACTGTTTTTT.

The chain recombines TRBV2 with TRBJ1-1; TRBD1 matches at 8 bases. Germline V lookup: CDR1 SNHLY, CDR2 FYNNEI. The CDR3 is 16 residues long. Losses at the gene ends were 6 bases for V and 5 bases for J; bases not matched to a gene: 14. As DNA, the CDR3 is TGTGCCAGCAGATCCACATCAGGGGGCTCAGGGACTGAAGCTTTCTTT. It yields the protein CASRSTSGGSGTEAFF.

The V gene is TRBV6-5, the J gene TRBJ2-7; no firm D call. The germline gives CDR1 MNHEY, CDR2 SVGAGI. This CDR3 has 13 amino acids. Trimming left V 0 bases short and J 1 base short, with 4 bases between. The chain's CDR3 is CASSYSSSYEQYF. CDR3 nucleotide sequence: TGTGCCAGCAGTTACTCGAGTTCCTACGAGCAGTACTTC.

V is TRBV7-9 and J is TRBJ1-2, with D tentatively TRBD1 (6 bases). V lost 0 bases, J lost 4 bases, and 12 bases lay in between. Germline V gene lookup returns CDR1 SEHNR and CDR2 FQNEAQ (reference sequence). This CDR3 contains 15 residues. CDR3 nucleotides: TGTGCCAGCAGCTTAGCGAACAGGGTTTCCTATGGCTACACCTTC. Protein: CASSLANRVSYGYTF.